Listed below are T cell receptor beta chains from one sample, sequenced in a study of cytomegalovirus exposure and HLA in healthy donors. The method was immunoSEQ multiplex PCR; TCRdb's version includes in-frame clones alone and lacks a portion of them. The sample has 110,000 to 150,000 clones; about two thirds are singletons. Sequencing input: PBMCs. These receptors were collected from a man aged 35-49 years in good health and CMV-seronegative. Each CDR3 is given without its conserved first and last residue.

>TRBJ2-7|TRBV9|13
ASSVGLAGVYEQY
>TRBJ1-3|TRBV5-4|14
ASSLDSGISGNTIY
>TRBJ2-7|TRBV7-9|14
SSSPYGTGGGYEQY
>TRBJ1-1|TRBV10-3|12
AIAPGRAATEAF
>TRBJ2-4|TRBV12-5|16
ASGLGQERTSGSHIQY
>TRBJ1-2|TRBV10-2|8
ASRDSGYT
>TRBJ1-4|TRBV5-1|13
ASSPYSATNEKLF
>TRBJ2-2|TRBV7-6|14
ASSSSLAGDTGELF
>TRBJ1-3|TRBV6-5|11
ASRDRERDTIY
>TRBJ2-7|TRBV7-6|13
ASSLSGSGPYEQY
>TRBJ1-4|TRBV30|12
AWGPGIANEKLF
>TRBJ1-2|TRBV4-1|13
ASSQLDQGPYGYT
>TRBJ2-5|TRBV7-6|12
ASSSGLPQETQY
>TRBJ1-4|TRBV28|12
ASSISTAWRKLF